One and the same sample provided the 4 T cell receptor beta chains below, sequenced in a study of CD4+ T cells in melanoma. Measured with immunoSEQ multiplex PCR; TCRdb has only the in-frame clones, and not every one. The sample contains fewer than 150,000 clones, around 90% of which appear only once. Receptors were obtained from a human donor with melanoma.

The J gene is TRBJ2-5, the V gene TRBV11-2, with D unclear. Between the trimmed V and J ends, which lost 6 bases and 4 bases, there was a span of 18 bases. CDR1 is SGHAT, CDR2 FQNNGV, per germline. The CDR3 runs 15 residues. The CDR3: CASRFFGSDGETQYF. As DNA, the CDR3 is TGTGCCAGCAGATTTTTTGGGTCGGACGGAGAGACCCAGTACTTC.

The chain joins TRBV6-1 to TRBJ1-3, with TRBD1 as a possible D gene (6 bases). Germline V gene data show CDR1 as MNHNS and CDR2 as SASEGT. Deletions cut 2 bases from V and 3 bases from J, with 11 bases between. The CDR3 sequence is 15 residues long. CDR3 DNA: TGTGCCAGCAGTGAACGCGGCAGGGGTGGAAACACCATATATTTT. The encoded protein is CASSERGRGGNTIYF.

V gene TRBV6-5 combines with J gene TRBJ1-1; D uncertain. Per germline, CDR1 MNHEY and CDR2 SVGAGI. The CDR3 runs 11 residues. V was cut by 5 bases and J by 2 bases, with 3 bases left in between. For the CDR3, the DNA is TGTGCCAGCAGTAGTAACACTGAAGCTTTCTTT. This gives the protein CASSSNTEAFF.

The chain couples TRBV7-9 to TRBJ2-5; 14 nucleotides agree with TRBD2. The germline gives CDR1 SEHNR, CDR2 FQNEAQ (reference sequence). This CDR3 comprises 16 residues. V shed 4 bases and J 6 bases; nucleotides not matched to a gene: 7. The DNA for the CDR3 is TGTGCCAGCAGCTCGCCGACTAGCGGGGGGGTTCAGACCCAGTACTTC. Translating it yields CASSSPTSGGVQTQYF.